The 10 T cell receptor beta chains below were found in one sample sequenced in a study of cytomegalovirus exposure and HLA in healthy donors. The primer mix had 60 Vbeta and 13 Jbeta primers. The protocol was immunoSEQ multiplex PCR, while the TCRdb copy is restricted to in-frame clones and leaves out a portion. The sample table sets out under 95,000 clones. The sample was PBMCs. These receptors all stem from a man between 18 and 29 years old in good health and CMV-seropositive.

CDR3 loop: CAIGGDTQYF. The CDR3 DNA sequence: TGTGCCATAGGAGGAGATACGCAGTATTTT. This sequence joins TRBV10-3 and TRBJ2-3, with a tentative D call TRBD2 (5 bases). Germline values: CDR1 ENHRY, CDR2 SYGVKD. V lost 9 bases to trimming and J lost 5 bases, with 6 bases between them. The CDR3 loop spans 10 amino acids.

V gene TRBV9 combines with J gene TRBJ1-2; D possibly corresponds to TRBD1 (6 bases). Germline loops: CDR1 SGDLS, CDR2 YYNGEE. V was pared by 0 bases and J by 6 bases, with 15 bases between. The CDR3 is 15 amino acids. The CDR3 region is CASSVETGPAHGYTF. CDR3 DNA: TGTGCCAGCAGCGTAGAAACAGGGCCGGCTCATGGCTACACCTTC.

V and J are TRBV7-8 and TRBJ2-1, with 8 bases that match TRBD1. V shed 3 bases, J shed 7 bases, and the junction held 8 bases outside the gene matches. The germline V gene encodes CDR1 SGHVS and CDR2 FQNEAQ. The length of the CDR3 is 15 residues. The CDR3 region is CASSLMTGVKNEQFF. CDR3 coding DNA: TGTGCCAGCAGCTTGATGACAGGGGTGAAAAATGAGCAGTTCTTC.

CDR3 in amino acids: CASSFGGGSGNTIYF. The CDR3 DNA is TGTGCCAGCAGTTTTGGGGGCGGGTCCGGAAACACCATATATTTT. The chain recombines TRBV28 with TRBJ1-3; possibly TRBD1 for D (6 bases). Germline assignment: CDR1 MDHEN and CDR2 SYDVKM. The V and J ends lost 3 bases and 4 bases respectively, with 13 bases between them. This CDR3 is 15 amino acids long.

J is TRBJ2-2 and V is TRBV7-2; maybe TRBD2 (5 bases). The germline CDR1 and CDR2 sequences are SGHTA and FQGNSA. The CDR3 has 13 residues. The V end lost 0 bases, the J end lost 12 bases, and 11 bases lay between the germline ends. CDR3 region: CASSLASTGKLFF. The CDR3 DNA sequence: TGTGCCAGCAGCTTAGCTTCTACGGGGAAGCTGTTTTTT.

The V call is TRBV11-2, the J call TRBJ1-6; D unclear. Germline V gene lookup returns CDR1 SGHAT and CDR2 FQNNGV. This CDR3 has 15 residues. V was trimmed by 5 bases and J by 0 bases, leaving 8 bases between them. CDR3 region: CASSPISSYNSPLHF. The CDR3 nucleotides are TGTGCCAGCAGCCCTATAAGCTCCTATAATTCACCCCTCCACTTT.

V and J are TRBV19 and TRBJ1-2; no clear D gene. This CDR3 has 11 residues. Trimming removed 4 bases at V and 4 bases at J, with 4 bases between. Germline loops: CDR1 LNHDA, CDR2 SQIVND (reference sequence). The CDR3 is CASSNSYGYTF. CDR3 nucleotides: TGTGCCAGTAGTAACAGCTATGGCTACACCTTC.

Worth noting for this clone: One junction end disagrees with the germline gene, perhaps due to a read error. This CDR3 is also generated by other DNA sequences in the sample. The chain combines TRBV6-1 with TRBJ2-4; TRBD2 matches at 11 bases. The CDR3 has 15 residues. In germline, CDR1 is MNHNS, CDR2 SASEGT. The CDR3 region has the DNA TGCGCCAGCAGTATAGCGGGAGGGCCCCAGCACATTCAGTACTTC. Protein: CASSIAGGPQHIQYF.

The rearrangement joins TRBV6-4 to TRBJ2-2; the match to TRBD2 covers 7 bases. The CDR3 is made up of 16 amino acids. With 4 bases clipped from V and 6 bases from J, the junction kept 11 bases outside the gene matches. Per the germline V gene, CDR1 is MRHNA and CDR2 is SNTAGT. CDR3 sequence (DNA): TGTGCCAGCAGTGCAGAGGGGAGGGATTCGTCCGGGGAGCTGTTTTTT. It is translated as CASSAEGRDSSGELFF.

This chain links TRBV6-1 with TRBJ2-7, with TRBD2 identical over 12 bases. The germline CDR1 and CDR2 sequences are MNHNS and SASEGT. Trimming removed 8 bases from V and 5 bases from J; junction bases left unmatched: 7. This CDR3 is built from 14 residues. CDR3 amino acids: CASGRLAGADEQYF. The CDR3 DNA sequence: TGTGCCAGCGGAAGACTAGCGGGAGCTGACGAGCAGTACTTC.